This entry concerns a single T cell receptor beta chain. Profiled with immunoSEQ multiplex PCR; TCRdb holds only in-frame clones, not every one. This sample has fewer than 350,000 clones, with about 85% found just once. The data derive from a study of blood T cell repertoires in COVID-19. At the level of the study: PBMCs, B-cell-depleted T cells, or T cells were the source of the cDNA or gDNA that made up the material.

Donors in Cohort 3 counted as recovered after two negative PCRs, clearance, or symptom resolution. There are 15 residues in the CDR3. Per germline, CDR1 SQVTM and CDR2 ANQGSEA. The J segment lost 1 base and the V segment lost 4 bases, leaving 5 bases of the junction unmatched. The sequenced material came from PBMCs or T cells enriched from blood (not recorded which). The chain joins TRBV29-1 to TRBJ2-3, with 10 bases matching TRBD2. The sequence was collected from a woman aged 45 to 65 who had recovered from COVID-19. In nucleotides, the CDR3 is TGCAGCGTTGTGGGAGGGACTAGCGGCACAGATACGCAGTATTTT. As protein: CSVVGGTSGTDTQYF.